These 4 T cell receptor beta chains were sequenced from one sample in a study of T cell repertoires in cytomegalovirus infection. A single record per CDR3 protein comes from TCRdb applying MiXCR to the reads. In the table there are roughly 150,000 distinct CDR3 sequences, roughly 15% of which are singletons. Sequences were obtained from CD8+ T cells from PBMCs. The source of these receptors is a human donor in good health (CMV status not recorded). Some clones in this sample may be carry-over from other donors' samples.

The chain combines TRBV27 with TRBJ1-1; 10 positions agree with TRBD1. The CDR3 is 15 amino acids. V trimming: 3 bases; J trimming: 5 bases; junction bases outside the gene matches: 6. Per germline, CDR1 MNHEY and CDR2 SMNVEV (reference sequence). DNA of the CDR3: TGTGCCAGCAGTTTGAGGGACAGGGGAGGAACTGAAGCTTTCTTT. Residues: CASSLRDRGGTEAFF.

This clonotype was counted only a few times. This rearrangement joins TRBV7-8 to TRBJ2-5; D uncertain. CDR1 SGHVS and CDR2 FQNEAQ come from the germline V gene. Trimming left V 3 bases short and J 0 bases short, with 8 bases between. This CDR3 is built from 14 residues. The CDR3: CASSFAPYQETQYF. In DNA, the CDR3 is TGTGCCAGCAGCTTTGCCCCGTACCAAGAGACCCAGTACTTC.

V is TRBV29-1 and J is TRBJ1-1; a weak D match, TRBD1 (6 bases). Germline V CDR1 and CDR2: SQVTM, ANQGSEA. The CDR3 totals 17 residues. V was cut by 0 bases and J by 8 bases, with 25 bases left in between. CDR3 DNA sequence: TGCAGCGTTGAAGACAGGGGTAGTCGCCTCTCAACCCCCGAAGCTTTCTTT. Protein sequence: CSVEDRGSRLSTPEAFF. Full variable domain (missing parts from reference TRBV29-1 and TRBJ1-1): SAVISQKPSRDICQRGTSLTIQCQVDSQVTMMFWYRQQPGQSLTLIATANQGSEATYESGFVIDKFPISRPNLTFSTLTVSNMSPEDSSIYLCSVEDRGSRLSTPEAFFGQGTRLTVV.

This chain links TRBV4-1 with TRBJ2-7; 9 bases are a match to TRBD1. Per the germline V gene, CDR1 is MGHRA and CDR2 is YSYEKL. The CDR3 is 16 residues long. V trimming: 0 bases; J trimming: 3 bases; junction bases outside the gene matches: 6. This CDR3 is CASSQEPDRGLYEQYF. The CDR3 DNA follows: TGCGCCAGCAGCCAAGAGCCGGACAGGGGTCTCTACGAGCAGTACTTC.